This T cell receptor beta chain was documented in a study of identical twins' blood T cells. TCRdb re-analysed the 5' RACE reads in MiXCR, keeping a single row per CDR3 protein. The sample records a few hundred thousand distinct CDR3 sequences, over 25% being singletons. On this clonotype itself: Its cognate antigen is unknown. Mismatch with germline at one junction end may stem from a read error.

Findings and caveats of the study: Shared environment remains a possible cause of twin similarity.

CDR1 SGDLS and CDR2 YYNGEE come from the germline V gene. This CDR3 is 12 amino acids long. The chain is built from TRBV9 and TRBJ2-1; a possible D gene is TRBD2 (6 bases). This clonotype was obtained from a woman between 18 and 49 years old in good health. Sequencing was done on a sample of PBMCs. CDR3 sequence (DNA): TGTGCCGGCAGCCCGACTAGTCATGAGCAGTTCTTC. This sequence encodes CAGSPTSHEQFF.